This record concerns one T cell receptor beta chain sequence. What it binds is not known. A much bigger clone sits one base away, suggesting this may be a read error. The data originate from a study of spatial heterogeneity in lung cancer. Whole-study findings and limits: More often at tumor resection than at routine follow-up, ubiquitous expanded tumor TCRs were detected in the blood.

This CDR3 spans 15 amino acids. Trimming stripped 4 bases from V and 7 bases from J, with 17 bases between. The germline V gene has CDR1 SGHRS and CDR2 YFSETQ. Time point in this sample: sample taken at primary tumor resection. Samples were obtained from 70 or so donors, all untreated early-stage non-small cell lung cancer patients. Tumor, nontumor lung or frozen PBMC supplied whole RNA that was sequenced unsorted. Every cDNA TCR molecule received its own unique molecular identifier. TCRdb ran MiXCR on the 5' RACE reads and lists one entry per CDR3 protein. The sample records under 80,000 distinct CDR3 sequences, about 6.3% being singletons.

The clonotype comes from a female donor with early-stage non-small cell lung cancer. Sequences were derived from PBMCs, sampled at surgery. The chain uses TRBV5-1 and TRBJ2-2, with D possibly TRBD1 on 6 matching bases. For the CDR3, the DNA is TGCGCCAGCAGCATACAGGGTAATGGTGTCGGGGAGCTGTTTTTT. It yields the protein CASSIQGNGVGELFF. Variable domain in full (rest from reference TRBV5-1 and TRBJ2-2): KAGVTQTPRYLIKTRGQQVTLSCSPISGHRSVSWYQQTPGQGLQFLFEYFSETQRNKGNFPGRFSGRQFSNSRSEMNVSTLELGDSALYLCASSIQGNGVGELFFGEGSRLTVL.